This T cell receptor (beta chain) was observed in a study of cytomegalovirus exposure and HLA in healthy donors. The PCR contained 60 Vbeta and 13 Jbeta primers. The assay was immunoSEQ multiplex PCR, and TCRdb's table has in-frame clones only and misses some. The sample shows 53,000 or so clones, 70% to 75% of them seen only once. Findings of the study overall: The study listed under 200 cytomegalovirus-associated TCR beta chains. Association of a missense DCLRE1C variant with TCR beta V- and J-gene trimming was reported in a later analysis.

This clone was seen a few times. The antigen is unknown. Per the germline V gene, CDR1 is MNHNY and CDR2 is SVGAGI (reference sequence). V was pared by 0 bases and J by 3 bases, with 9 bases between. This CDR3 spans 15 amino acids. V and J are TRBV6-6 and TRBJ1-5; a weak D match, TRBD1 (5 bases). The TCR comes from a man aged 30 to 45 in good health and CMV-seropositive. The specimen was PBMCs. This chain's CDR3 is CASSYSGQPNQPQHF. The CDR3 DNA reads as TGTGCCAGCAGTTACTCGGGGCAGCCCAATCAGCCCCAGCATTTT.